The 27 T cell receptor beta chains given below trace back to one sample, sequenced in a study of tumor-infiltrating lymphocytes in primary liver carcinoma. The researchers obtained blood RNA from unsorted whole blood and also extracted germline DNA. TCR beta cDNA came from about 500 ng total RNA, primed with a constant-region primer. It was through three nested multiplex PCR rounds of slightly modified ARM-PCR that TCR beta libraries arose. Two initial PCR rounds of roughly 10 cycles each paired TRBV1-TRBV30 forward primers with a C-beta reverse primer. TCRdb passed the multiplex PCR reads through MiXCR, listing each CDR3 protein once. The sample consists of fewer than 350,000 distinct CDR3 sequences, 55% to 65% of them appearing once. Sequenced input: peripheral blood. The receptors shown here come from a man in his forties or fifties with primary liver carcinoma and hepatitis B virus infection.

J is TRBJ2-1 and V is TRBV19; maybe TRBD2 (5 bases). Trimming stripped 10 bases from V and 9 bases from J, with 22 bases between. The germline V gene encodes CDR1 LNHDA and CDR2 SQIVND (reference sequence). This CDR3 region has 14 residues. CDR3: CATMPSGSRIEQFF. DNA for the CDR3: TGTGCCACCATGCCCTCGGGAAGCCGGATTGAGCAGTTCTTC.

A remark on this clonotype: A much larger clone differs from this one at a single base, so this may be a read error. This sequence joins TRBV6-1 and TRBJ1-5; no clear D. The CDR3 is made up of 16 amino acids. Germline V CDR1 and CDR2: MNHNS, SASEGT. V lost 5 bases and J 0 bases, leaving 14 bases between the germline ends. In nucleotides, the CDR3 is TGTGCCAGCAGTTACTTTGAGCTAGATAGCAATCAGCCCCAGCATTTT. Encoded protein: CASSYFELDSNQPQHF.

The chain joins TRBV10-3 to TRBJ1-2; the D gene is possibly TRBD1 (6 bases). Trimming took off 5 bases at V and 3 bases at J, with 13 bases between the two ends. From germline, CDR1 is ENHRY and CDR2 SYGVKD. This CDR3 is 14 amino acids long. CDR3 sequence (DNA): TGTGCCATCAGTAGGGGGTCAGGGTACTATGGCTACACCTTC. Residues: CAISRGSGYYGYTF.

This clonotype was detected ten times or more. V is TRBV12-3 or TRBV12-4 and J is TRBJ2-3; D is perhaps TRBD2 (5 bases). Deletions cut 6 bases from V and 3 bases from J, with 16 bases between. The CDR3 contains 15 residues. CDR3 in DNA: TGTGCCAGCAGACTAGGACCCCCGAGGACAGATACGCAGTATTTT. Its protein is CASRLGPPRTDTQYF.

In the case of this clonotype: A much larger clonotype is one base distant, so this may be a read error. CDR3 in amino acids: CASRSTGTQFF. DNA for the CDR3: TGTGCCAGCAGGAGCACGGGAACCCAGTTCTTC. V usage is TRBV6-1 and J usage is TRBJ2-1; perhaps TRBD2 as D (5 bases). The CDR3 totals 11 residues. V lost 6 bases and J lost 13, with 13 bases in between. Germline lookup yields CDR1 MNHNS and CDR2 SASEGT.

This clonotype was counted many times. The chain links TRBV6-5 to TRBJ2-7; D remains ambiguous. The germline V and J ends were trimmed by 10 bases and 6 bases, with 19 bases remaining between them. Germline CDR1 is MNHEY and CDR2 is SVGAGI. The CDR3 extends over 13 amino acids. In nucleotides, the CDR3 is TGTGCCACCACCCCGGGCTTAACAAGCGAGCAGTACTTC. Protein product: CATTPGLTSEQYF.

On this clonotype: This clone may be a read error of a much larger clone one base away. This chain joins TRBV6-1 and TRBJ2-1, with D unclear. The CDR3 length is 12 residues. V lost 4 bases to trimming and J lost 10 bases, with 11 bases between them. Per germline, CDR1 MNHNS and CDR2 SASEGT. CDR3 protein: CASSGLTSEQFF. The CDR3 coding sequence is TGTGCCAGCAGTGGATTGACTTCCGAGCAGTTCTTC.

As to this clonotype: A much bigger clone sits one base away, suggesting this may be a read error. The chain is built from TRBV4-2 and TRBJ2-1; D unresolved. CDR1 is LGHNA and CDR2 is YNFKEQ in the germline V gene. The CDR3 runs to 15 residues. The CDR3 DNA reads as TGTGCCAGCAGCCCCTCCGCCGGAGCGTTCGATGAGCGGTTCTTC. Encoded protein: CASSPSAGAFDERFF.

This clonotype was seen ten or more times. The gene calls are TRBV21-1 and TRBJ2-7; the D call in the table, TRBD2, was not verified against the DNA. TRBV21-1 is listed as a pseudogene. This CDR3 comprises 16 residues. CDR3 bases: TGTGCCAGCAGCTCAGGCAGGGGGACTAGCGGCTACGAGCAGTACTTC. It yields the protein CASSSGRGTSGYEQYF.

A note on this clonotype: A much larger clone sits a single nucleotide away, making a read error possible. Because it lacks the conserved phenylalanine or tryptophan at the end, this CDR3 is likely a read error. This chain links TRBV7-8 with TRBJ1-1, with D uncertain. V lost 4 bases and J 0 bases, leaving 6 bases between the germline ends. This CDR3 region has 13 residues. Per the germline V gene, CDR1 is SGHVS and CDR2 is FQNEAQ. This CDR3 reads CASSSTLNTEAFS. DNA of the CDR3: TGTGCCAGCAGCTCGACCCTGAACACTGAAGCTTTCTCT.

About this clonotype itself: The CDR3 does not end in the conserved phenylalanine or tryptophan, so this is likely a read error. The V call is TRBV4-2, the J call TRBJ1-5, with D possibly matching TRBD1 (6 bases). V lost 0 bases to trimming and J lost 3 bases, with 9 bases between them. The CDR3 contains 15 residues. CDR1 and CDR2 (germline): LGHNA, YNFKEQ. CDR3 coding DNA: TGTGCCAGCAGCCAAGAACAGGGAGACAATCAGCCCCAGCATTCT. Its translation: CASSQEQGDNQPQHS.

In regard to this clonotype: Given the absence of the conserved phenylalanine or tryptophan at the CDR3 end, a read error is likely. The chain recombines TRBV6-5 with TRBJ2-1; no firm D call. Deletions cut 6 bases from V and 10 bases from J, with 16 bases between. CDR3 length equals 13 residues. Germline V gene lookup returns CDR1 MNHEY and CDR2 SVGAGI. The CDR3 region is CASRTGPGEEQFI. For the CDR3, the DNA is TGTGCCAGCAGGACCGGACCGGGCGAAGAGCAGTTCATC.

Points on this clonotype: The junction departs from the called germline gene at one end, perhaps through a read error. The gene calls are TRBV4-2 and TRBJ2-6; D may be TRBD1 or TRBD2 (6 bases each). The germline V gene encodes CDR1 LGHNA and CDR2 YNFKEQ. This CDR3 spans 16 amino acids. The CDR3 loop reads CARSHVRAEGVNVLTF. CDR3 nucleotides: TGTGCCCGCAGCCACGTCCGGGCGGAGGGGGTCAACGTCCTGACTTTC.

This clonotype has just a few counts. The chain employs TRBV28 and TRBJ2-1, with 7 positions matching TRBD1. In germline, CDR1 is MDHEN, CDR2 SYDVKM. CDR3 length equals 14 residues. The trim removed 3 bases at V and 7 bases at J, leaving 6 bases unmatched. CDR3 amino acids: CASSFSGQWNEQFF. CDR3 DNA sequence: TGTGCCAGCAGTTTCTCGGGACAGTGGAATGAGCAGTTCTTC.

This clonotype has more than one count but fewer than ten. CDR3 nucleotide sequence: TGTGCCAGCAGCTTAAATCCCGGGGACGGCACAGATACGCAGTATTTT. This gives the protein CASSLNPGDGTDTQYF. This chain connects TRBV7-3 to TRBJ2-3; D possibly uses TRBD1 or TRBD2 (5 bases each). There are 16 residues in the CDR3. Germline assignment: CDR1 SGHTA and CDR2 FQGTGA. V lost 1 base, J lost 1 base, and 12 bases lay in between. The variable domain in full, completed from reference TRBV7-3 and TRBJ2-3, reads GAGVSQTPSNKVTEKGKYVELRCDPISGHTALYWYRQSLGQGPEFLIYFQGTGAADDSGLPNDRFFAVRPEGSVSTLKIQRTERGDSAVYLCASSLNPGDGTDTQYFGPGTRLTVL.

The V gene is TRBV29-1, the J gene TRBJ2-5; the D gene is possibly TRBD1 (5 bases). Deletions cut 3 bases from V and 1 base from J, with 21 bases between. The germline gives CDR1 SQVTM, CDR2 ANQGSEA. The CDR3 consists of 17 residues. The CDR3: CSVDGGTKTGFQETQYF. The CDR3 coding sequence is TGCAGCGTTGATGGTGGAACCAAAACAGGATTCCAAGAGACCCAGTACTTC. Drawing the rest from reference TRBV29-1 and TRBJ2-5, the complete variable domain is SAVISQKPSRDICQRGTSLTIQCQVDSQVTMMFWYRQQPGQSLTLIATANQGSEATYESGFVIDKFPISRPNLTFSTLTVSNMSPEDSSIYLCSVDGGTKTGFQETQYFGPGTRLLVL.

To note about this clonotype: A clone one base away is much larger, so this may be a read error. This CDR3 is missing its conserved last phenylalanine or tryptophan, likely due to a read error. V usage is TRBV29-1 and J usage is TRBJ2-7; D call uncertain. CDR3 length: 12 residues. Trimming stripped 1 base from V and 4 bases from J, with 8 bases between. The germline CDR1 and CDR2 sequences are SQVTM and ANQGSEA. CDR3 in amino acids: CSVEVARYEQYL. The CDR3 DNA reads TGCAGCGTTGAAGTAGCCAGATACGAGCAGTACTTA.

Notes on this clonotype: This may be a read error: a much more frequent sequence differs by one nucleotide. V and J are TRBV12-3 or TRBV12-4 and TRBJ1-1; D may be TRBD1 (6 bases). The CDR3 totals 13 residues. V lost 3 bases and J lost 7, with 12 bases in between. CDR3 in DNA: TGTGCCAGCAGTTTGCACTGGGACATTGAAGCTTTCTTT. Translating it yields CASSLHWDIEAFF.

In the case of this clonotype: The missing conserved phenylalanine or tryptophan at the end of this CDR3 makes a read error likely. The chain has TRBV11-2 and TRBJ1-2, with D hard to call. CDR3 length equals 14 residues. Germline CDR1 SGHAT, CDR2 FQNNGV. Here the CDR3 DNA reads TGTGCCAGCAGCCCACGCAGGATAGACTACGGCTACACCATT. Encoded protein: CASSPRRIDYGYTI.

In its sample, this clonotype was seen many times. V usage is TRBV6-1 and J usage is TRBJ2-7; D ambiguous. The CDR3 spans 14 residues. Trimming shortened V by 3 bases and J by 3 bases, and 12 bases separated the two germline ends. Germline CDR1 MNHNS, CDR2 SASEGT. CDR3 sequence: CASSDGRLSYEQYF. In DNA form, the CDR3 reads TGTGCCAGCAGTGACGGCCGGTTAAGCTACGAGCAGTACTTC.

This chain uses TRBV10-3 with TRBJ2-3; TRBD2 matches 9 bases. Germline CDR1 ENHRY, CDR2 SYGVKD. The CDR3 spans 15 residues. The ends lost 7 bases at V and 5 bases at J; junction bases unmatched: 10. The CDR3 region has the DNA TGTGCCATCAACTCCCCGGCGGGAGGGAAAGATACGCAGTATTTT. Translating gives CAINSPAGGKDTQYF.

The table lists this clonotype with many counts. The chain has TRBV4-2 and TRBJ2-7, with 9 bases that match TRBD1. Trimming removed 3 bases from V and 3 bases from J; junction bases left unmatched: 6. The CDR3 loop spans 15 amino acids. Germline CDR1 and CDR2: LGHNA and YNFKEQ. This CDR3 reads CASSQTGGGSYEQYF. CDR3 nucleotide sequence: TGTGCCAGCAGCCAGACAGGGGGAGGGAGCTACGAGCAGTACTTC.

On this clonotype itself: Sequence at one end of the junction differs from germline and may be a read error. The chain links TRBV7-3 to TRBJ2-2; 11 nucleotides agree with TRBD1. Germline V gene lookup returns CDR1 SGHTA and CDR2 FQGTGA. The CDR3 extends over 18 amino acids. As DNA, the CDR3 is TGTGCCAGTAGCTTAACGGGCACCGGGACAGGGGGGACCGGGGAGCTGTTTTTT. Translation: CASSLTGTGTGGTGELFF.

This clonotype was detected only once. Being one base from a much bigger clone, this may be a read error. This rearrangement joins TRBV6-5 to TRBJ2-1; either TRBD1 or TRBD2 may fit D (5 bases each). Germline-derived CDR1 and CDR2 are MNHEY and SVGAGI. The CDR3 has 12 amino acids. V lost 6 bases, J lost 9 bases, and 12 bases lay in between. The CDR3 sequence: CASSTLGTEQFF. CDR3 nucleotides: TGTGCCAGCAGCACCTTAGGGACTGAGCAGTTCTTC.

This clonotype was found once. CDR3 protein: CASSPTDYKETQYF. Written as DNA, the CDR3 is TGTGCCAGCAGCCCGACGGACTACAAAGAGACCCAGTACTTC. The rearrangement joins TRBV7-3 to TRBJ2-5; D is possibly TRBD2 (6 bases). This CDR3 region has 14 residues. Germline V gene sequence: CDR1 SGHTA, CDR2 FQGTGA. V lost 5 bases to trimming and J lost 3 bases, with 13 bases between them.

As regards this clonotype: This may arise from a read error, as a much more abundant clone is one base away. The chain joins TRBV6-2 or TRBV6-3 to TRBJ2-1, with 7 bases lining up with TRBD1. CDR1 and CDR2 (germline): MNHEY, SVGEGT. CDR3 length: 13 residues. Trimming cost V 7 bases and J 10 bases; bases outside gene matches: 10. The CDR3 DNA is TGTGCCAGCACTAACCTAGACAGGGCCGAGCAGTTCTTC. Amino acids: CASTNLDRAEQFF.

This clonotype appeared a few times. This chain links TRBV6-1 with TRBJ1-1; D not resolved. Trimming took 3 bases from V and 1 from J, leaving 9 bases between them. This CDR3 is built from 14 residues. Germline V gene lookup returns CDR1 MNHNS and CDR2 SASEGT. Here the CDR3 DNA reads TGTGCCAGCAGTGAGCGCGGACGGAACACTGAAGCTTTCTTT. Protein: CASSERGRNTEAFF.